The T cell receptor (beta chain) under discussion was sequenced for a study of T cell responses to AZD1222 COVID-19 vaccine. Broader study findings: Donor demographics were predominantly white British with a female majority; clonal diversity may be underestimated. The study identified only a handful of AZD1222 recipients as seropositive at baseline.

Clones were sequenced by immunoSEQ multiplex PCR, and TCRdb holds only the in-frame ones, with some missing. The sample gives nearly 95,000 clones, 90% of which show up once; roughly 8.1% is in the top ten. In regard to this clone: Its specificity is not known.

Trimming removed 1 base from V and 0 bases from J, with 13 bases in between. Germline V gene lookup returns CDR1 LNHDA and CDR2 SQIVND (reference sequence). CDR3 length: 16 amino acids. This sequence joins TRBV19 and TRBJ2-7; D tentatively reads TRBD1 or TRBD2 (5 bases each). The sample here was peripheral blood, taken on day 0 of AZD1222 vaccination. This TCR derives from an adult in good health. The CDR3 region is CASSIGTGTASYEQYF. CDR3 in DNA: TGTGCCAGTAGTATAGGAACCGGGACGGCCTCCTACGAGCAGTACTTC.